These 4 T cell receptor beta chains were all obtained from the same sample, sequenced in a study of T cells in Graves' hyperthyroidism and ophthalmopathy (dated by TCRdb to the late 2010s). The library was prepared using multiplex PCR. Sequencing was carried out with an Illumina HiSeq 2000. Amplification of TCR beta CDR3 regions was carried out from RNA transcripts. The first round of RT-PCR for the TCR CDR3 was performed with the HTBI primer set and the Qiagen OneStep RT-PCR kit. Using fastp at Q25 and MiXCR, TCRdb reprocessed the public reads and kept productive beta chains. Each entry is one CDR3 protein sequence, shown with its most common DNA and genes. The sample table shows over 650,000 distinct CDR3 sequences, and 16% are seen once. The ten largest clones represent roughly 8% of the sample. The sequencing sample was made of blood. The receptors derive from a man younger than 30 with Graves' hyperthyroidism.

Written as DNA, the CDR3 is TGCGCCAGTCCGGGACTAGCCTCCTACGAGCAGTACTTC. Translated: CASPGLASYEQYF. This chain links TRBV10-2 with TRBJ2-7; 9 bases are a match to TRBD2. The germline CDR1 and CDR2 sequences are WSHSY and SAAADI. V was clipped by 9 bases and J by 0 bases; unmatched bases: 3. This CDR3 is 13 amino acids long.

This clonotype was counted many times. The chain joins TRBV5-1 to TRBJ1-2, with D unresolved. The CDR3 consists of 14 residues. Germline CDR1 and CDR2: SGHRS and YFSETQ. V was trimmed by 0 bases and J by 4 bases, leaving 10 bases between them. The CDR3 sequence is CASSLDSRAYGYTF. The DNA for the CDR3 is TGCGCCAGCAGCTTGGATTCGAGGGCCTATGGCTACACCTTC.

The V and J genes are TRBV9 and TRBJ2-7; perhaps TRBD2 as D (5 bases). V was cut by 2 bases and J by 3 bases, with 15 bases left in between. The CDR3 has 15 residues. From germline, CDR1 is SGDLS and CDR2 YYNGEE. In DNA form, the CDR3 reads TGTGCCAGCAGCGTCTTTATGGGAGCAGGCTACGAGCAGTACTTC. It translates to CASSVFMGAGYEQYF.

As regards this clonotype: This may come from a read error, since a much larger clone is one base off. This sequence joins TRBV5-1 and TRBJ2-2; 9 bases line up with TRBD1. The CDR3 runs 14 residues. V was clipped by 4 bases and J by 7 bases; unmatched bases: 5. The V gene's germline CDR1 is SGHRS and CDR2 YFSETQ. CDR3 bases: TGCGCCAGCAGCCCGCGACAGGGGGTCGGGGAGCTGTTTTTT. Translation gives CASSPRQGVGELFF.